Listed below are T cell receptor beta chains from one sample, sequenced in a study of T cell responses to AZD1222 COVID-19 vaccine. The protocol was immunoSEQ multiplex PCR, while the TCRdb copy is restricted to in-frame clones and leaves out a portion. This repertoire shows more than 120,000 clones, approximately 90% found once; its top ten account for under 2%. The material sequenced was peripheral blood, taken 28 days after the second AZD1222 dose. Every receptor here comes from an adult who received the AZD1222 COVID-19 vaccine. The CDR3 runs from the conserved cysteine through the conserved F or W. Rows may omit the clone size; those that give it use once, few, many or a size class.

clone_size,j_call,v_call,cdr3_aa
once,TRBJ1-2,TRBV27,CASSLSGFGYTF
-,TRBJ2-7,TRBV9,CASSAGTGTYEQYF
-,TRBJ2-3,TRBV4-3,CASSQDGTTASTDTQYF
-,TRBJ2-3,TRBV27,CASSFLADQADTQYF
-,TRBJ1-4,TRBV5-8,CASSPRARSSNEKLFF
-,TRBJ1-1,TRBV6-5,CASSYQGNTEAFF
-,TRBJ2-3,TRBV27,CASSWTGTSTDTQYF
-,TRBJ2-1,TRBV6-2/TRBV6-3,CASSPGTGVFNEQFF
-,TRBJ1-1,TRBV27,CASRTDSDPIDTEAFF
-,TRBJ1-1,TRBV11-2,CASSFFMNTEAFF
-,TRBJ2-3,TRBV7-7,CASTLEKWSLRDTDTQYF
-,TRBJ2-1,TRBV19,CASAPGTPNNEQFF
-,TRBJ2-5,TRBV7-2,CASSVSGWAETQYF
once,TRBJ1-1,TRBV11-2,CASSLGTAEAFF
-,TRBJ1-1,TRBV10-3,CAITSGLDTEAFF
-,TRBJ2-1,TRBV11-2,CASSFPWTYNEQFF
-,TRBJ1-4,TRBV5-8,CASSSTDRGRGEKLFF
-,TRBJ1-2,TRBV2,CASNGQGARYGYTF
-,TRBJ1-4,TRBV5-6,CASSLGTGEKLFF
-,TRBJ1-1,TRBV9,CASSPGGRARTEAFF
few,TRBJ2-1,TRBV19,CASSTGGDGHEQFF
-,TRBJ2-3,TRBV7-6,CASSLGAAPTDTQYF
-,TRBJ2-1,TRBV19,CASSTTLGPLSYNEQFF
-,TRBJ2-2,TRBV5-1,CASSTGLQGGELFF
-,TRBJ2-1,TRBV5-8,CASSPPGLAGTIEQFF
-,TRBJ2-3,TRBV7-9,CASGPAVGDPDTQYF
-,TRBJ2-3,TRBV7-6,CASSPNRGSLTDTQYF
-,TRBJ1-4,TRBV9,CASSAIPGGNEKLFF
-,TRBJ2-3,TRBV6-2/TRBV6-3,CASSSFLAGEGTDTQYF
-,TRBJ1-2,TRBV10-2,CASSDPPGQGYTF
-,TRBJ2-1,TRBV9,CASSVSGRSYNEQFF